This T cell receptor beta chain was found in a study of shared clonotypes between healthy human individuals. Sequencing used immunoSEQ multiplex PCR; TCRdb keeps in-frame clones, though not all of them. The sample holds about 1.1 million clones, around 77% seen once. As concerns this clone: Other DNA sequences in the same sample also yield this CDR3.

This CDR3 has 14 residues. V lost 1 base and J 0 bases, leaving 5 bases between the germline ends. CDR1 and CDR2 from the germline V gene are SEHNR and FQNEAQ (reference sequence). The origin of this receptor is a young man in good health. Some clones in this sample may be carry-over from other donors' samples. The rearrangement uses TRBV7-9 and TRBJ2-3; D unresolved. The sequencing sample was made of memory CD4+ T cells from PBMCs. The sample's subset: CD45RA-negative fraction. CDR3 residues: CASSLGVSTDTQYF. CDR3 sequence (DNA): TGTGCCAGCAGCTTAGGTGTCAGCACAGATACGCAGTATTTT.